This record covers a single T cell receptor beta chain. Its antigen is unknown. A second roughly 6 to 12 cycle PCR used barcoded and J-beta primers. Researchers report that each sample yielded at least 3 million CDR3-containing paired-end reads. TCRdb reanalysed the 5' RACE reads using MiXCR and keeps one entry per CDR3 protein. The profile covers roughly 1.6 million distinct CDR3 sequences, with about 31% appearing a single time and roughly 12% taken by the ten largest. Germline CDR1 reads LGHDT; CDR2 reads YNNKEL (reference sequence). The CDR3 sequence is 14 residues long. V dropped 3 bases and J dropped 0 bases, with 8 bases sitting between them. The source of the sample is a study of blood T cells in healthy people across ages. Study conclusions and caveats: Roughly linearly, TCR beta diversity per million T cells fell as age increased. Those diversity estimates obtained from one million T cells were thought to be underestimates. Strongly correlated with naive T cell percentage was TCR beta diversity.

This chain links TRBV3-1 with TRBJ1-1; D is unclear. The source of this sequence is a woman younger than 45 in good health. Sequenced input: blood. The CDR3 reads CASSQTSMNTEAFF. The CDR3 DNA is TGTGCCAGCAGCCAGACATCTATGAACACTGAAGCTTTCTTT.